This T cell receptor beta chain was identified in a study of cytomegalovirus exposure and HLA in healthy donors. A multiplex PCR was run with 60 Vbeta primers and 13 Jbeta primers. Profiled with immunoSEQ multiplex PCR; TCRdb holds only in-frame clones, not every one. Counted here are 150,000 to 200,000 clones, roughly 77% occurring once; the ten biggest clones make up 4.7%. V shed 5 bases and J shed 5 bases, with 17 bases lying between them. This CDR3 spans 15 amino acids. Germline CDR1 and CDR2: MNHEY and SVGAGI. Material: PBMCs. The sequence came from a young man in good health and CMV-seropositive. This sequence joins TRBV6-5 and TRBJ2-3, with D perhaps TRBD2 (6 bases). CDR3 in amino acids: CASSPGPRGKDTQYF. The CDR3 DNA reads TGTGCCAGCAGTCCGGGACCCCGGGGGAAAGATACGCAGTATTTT.